Shown below are 30 T cell receptor beta chains from a single sample sequenced in a study of shared clonotypes between healthy human individuals. Sequencing used immunoSEQ multiplex PCR; TCRdb keeps in-frame clones, though not all of them. The top ten hold 0.1% to 0.15% of the sample, which has 2 million to 2.5 million clones, roughly 96% seen once. The sequenced sample was naive CD4+ T cells sorted from blood. As for subset: CD45RA+ positively selected. These TCRs come from a man between 18 and 35 years old in good health.

V gene TRBV4-1 combines with J gene TRBJ1-1; D unresolved. CDR3 length equals 16 residues. Germline CDR1 is MGHRA and CDR2 is YSYEKL. V was cut by 2 bases and J by 6 bases, with 19 bases left in between. The CDR3, as DNA: TGCGCCAGCAGCCAAACAAACGGTCTGAAGGTCTCTGAAGCTTTCTTT. Protein sequence: CASSQTNGLKVSEAFF.

This clone was seen once. The chain has TRBV6-1 and TRBJ1-5; D is perhaps TRBD1 (5 bases). Germline V lookup: CDR1 MNHNS, CDR2 SASEGT. The CDR3 spans 14 residues. Trimming shortened V by 4 bases and J by 5 bases, and 12 bases separated the two germline ends. CDR3 protein: CASSGGPGDQPQHF. The CDR3 region has the DNA TGTGCCAGCAGTGGAGGCCCGGGGGATCAGCCCCAGCATTTT.

The chain joins TRBV10-3 to TRBJ1-4; D is unclear. This CDR3 region has 15 residues. Looked up from germline, CDR1 is ENHRY and CDR2 is SYGVKD. V was trimmed by 0 bases and J by 2 bases, leaving 7 bases between them. The CDR3 loop reads CAISESGFTNEKLFF. The CDR3 region has the DNA TGTGCCATCAGTGAGTCTGGGTTTACTAATGAAAAACTGTTTTTT.

The chain recombines TRBV9 with TRBJ1-1; no clear D. The V end was cut by 5 bases, the J end by 5 bases, with 13 bases between. This CDR3 has 13 amino acids. The V gene's germline CDR1 is SGDLS and CDR2 YYNGEE. Here the CDR3 reads CASSPHPLTEAFF. The CDR3 nucleotides read TGTGCCAGCAGTCCTCATCCCTTAACTGAAGCTTTCTTT.

This clone was seen only once. The V and J genes are TRBV14 and TRBJ2-3; D gene uncertain. Trimming left V 0 bases short and J 6 bases short, with 7 bases between. The CDR3 covers 13 residues. Germline assignment: CDR1 SGHDN and CDR2 FVKESK. In DNA, the CDR3 is TGTGCCAGCAGCCAAGATTGGGCCGATACGCAGTATTTT. Translated: CASSQDWADTQYF.

This clone appeared once. Germline and junction disagree at one end, which may indicate a read error. CDR3 in DNA: TGTGCCAGCAGTGGGGGGGGTCGGAGTAGACTTTTT. Its protein product is CASSGGGRSRLF. The chain uses TRBV2 and TRBJ1-4, with D possibly being TRBD1 (5 bases). The germline V gene encodes CDR1 SNHLY and CDR2 FYNNEI. This CDR3 region has 12 residues.

CDR3 sequence reads: CAWSVRASWTTEAFF. In nucleotides, the CDR3 is TGTGCCTGGAGTGTCCGGGCCTCGTGGACCACTGAAGCTTTCTTT. The V and J genes are TRBV30 and TRBJ1-1, with D unclear. The CDR3 covers 15 residues. V was trimmed by 0 bases and J by 4 bases, leaving 15 bases between them. Germline assignment: CDR1 GTSNPN and CDR2 SVGIG (reference sequence).

The V call is TRBV2, the J call TRBJ1-5, with D uncertain. V was cut by 5 bases and J by 6 bases, with 8 bases left in between. Per the germline V gene, CDR1 is SNHLY and CDR2 is FYNNEI. The length of the CDR3 is 12 residues. CDR3 sequence: CASSQFTQPQHF. Written as DNA, the CDR3 is TGTGCCAGCAGTCAATTTACTCAGCCCCAGCATTTT.

At least ten counts were recorded for this clone. Different DNA sequences within this sample yield the same CDR3. The CDR3 loop is CAWSAQGGGQPQHF. For the CDR3, the DNA is TGTGCCTGGAGTGCACAGGGGGGGGGTCAGCCCCAGCATTTT. The genes are TRBV30 and TRBJ1-5; 8 positions agree with TRBD1. Looked up from germline, CDR1 is GTSNPN and CDR2 is SVGIG (reference sequence). The CDR3 runs to 14 residues. V was pared by 1 base and J by 6 bases, with 5 bases of the junction left unmatched.

The chain employs TRBV5-1 and TRBJ1-4, with TRBD1 as a possible D gene (6 bases). This CDR3 comprises 16 residues. The germline V gene has CDR1 SGHRS and CDR2 YFSETQ. V was clipped by 0 bases and J by 2 bases, with 11 bases between them. This chain's CDR3 is CASSLVGGHTNEKLFF. In nucleotides, the CDR3 is TGCGCCAGCAGCTTGGTTGGGGGACATACTAATGAAAAACTGTTTTTT.

V is TRBV10-3 and J is TRBJ2-7, with a weak D call TRBD1 (5 bases). The germline CDR1 and CDR2 sequences are ENHRY and SYGVKD. The CDR3 is 13 residues long. Trimming removed 7 bases at V and 5 bases at J, with 15 bases between. The CDR3 loop is CAINTDSVNEQYF. The DNA of the CDR3 is TGTGCCATCAATACTGACAGCGTGAACGAGCAGTACTTC.

The V call is TRBV30, the J call TRBJ1-5; the D gene is possibly TRBD1 (5 bases). V was clipped by 1 base and J by 0 bases, with 10 bases between them. The CDR3 loop spans 15 amino acids. Germline assignment: CDR1 GTSNPN and CDR2 SVGIG (reference sequence). The CDR3 coding sequence is TGTGCCTGGAGTGGCGGGGGTAATAGCAATCAGCCCCAGCATTTT. Translated: CAWSGGGNSNQPQHF.

The chain uses TRBV6-1 and TRBJ1-1, with TRBD1 as a possible D gene (6 bases). Germline V gives CDR1 MNHNS, CDR2 SASEGT. The V gene lost 7 bases and the J gene lost 4 bases, with 13 bases spanning the gap. This CDR3 has 13 residues. CDR3 sequence reads: CASIQGWGTEAFF. The CDR3 DNA reads TGTGCCAGCATCCAGGGGTGGGGCACTGAAGCTTTCTTT.

The chain carries TRBV5-7 and TRBJ2-7, with 10 bases lining up with TRBD1. TRBV5-7 is labeled an ORF, and its function is uncertain. This CDR3 has 13 residues. V lost 0 bases to trimming and J lost 12 bases; unmatched junction nucleotides: 6. CDR3 in amino acids: CASSLAGQGGSYF. For the CDR3, the DNA is TGTGCCAGCAGCTTGGCCGGACAGGGGGGTTCGTACTTC.

This chain links TRBV5-1 with TRBJ2-7, with TRBD2 identical over 10 bases. After removal of 4 bases from V and 5 bases from J, the junction contained 3 bases not matched to a gene. The CDR3 sequence is 13 residues long. Germline V gives CDR1 SGHRS, CDR2 YFSETQ. CDR3 region: CASSGTSADEQYF. As DNA, the CDR3 is TGCGCCAGCAGCGGGACTAGCGCCGACGAGCAGTACTTC.

This chain connects TRBV15 to TRBJ2-3; 8 bases align to TRBD1. The CDR3 extends over 17 amino acids. In germline, CDR1 is LNHNV, CDR2 YYDKDF (reference sequence). J gave up 2 bases and V 0 bases, and 7 bases lay outside the gene matches. The CDR3 protein is CATSREKTGAYTDTQYF. CDR3 coding DNA: TGTGCCACCAGCAGAGAGAAGACAGGGGCCTACACAGATACGCAGTATTTT.

The V call is TRBV4-2, the J call TRBJ1-1; unclear D gene. Trimming cost V 0 bases and J 7 bases, with 18 bases left between them. From germline, CDR1 is LGHNA and CDR2 YNFKEQ. The CDR3 loop spans 16 amino acids. This CDR3 reads CASSQELRGSSNEAFF. The CDR3 bases are TGTGCCAGCAGCCAAGAATTGCGGGGATCATCTAATGAAGCTTTCTTT.

The V call is TRBV6-5, the J call TRBJ1-2, with D unresolved. Between the trimmed V and J ends, which lost 7 bases and 8 bases, there was a span of 11 bases. Germline CDR1 is MNHEY and CDR2 is SVGAGI. This CDR3 spans 11 amino acids. CDR3 protein: CASKAALGYTF. CDR3 coding DNA: TGTGCCAGCAAAGCAGCCTTGGGCTACACCTTC.

The V gene is TRBV11-2, the J gene TRBJ2-1; D remains unclear. CDR3 length equals 15 residues. Between the trimmed V and J ends, which lost 1 base and 4 bases, there was a span of 11 bases. CDR1 and CDR2 (germline): SGHAT, FQNNGV. CDR3 loop: CASSLAISLYNEQFF. In DNA, the CDR3 is TGTGCCAGCAGCTTAGCGATCAGCCTTTACAATGAGCAGTTCTTC.

This rearrangement joins TRBV4-3 to TRBJ2-1; 9 nucleotides align to TRBD2. Germline V gene lookup returns CDR1 LGHNA and CDR2 YSLEER. There are 18 residues in the CDR3. Losses at the gene ends were 1 base for V and 0 bases for J; bases not matched to a gene: 7. The CDR3 nucleotides are TGCGCCAGCAGCCAAGCGGCTAGCGGGATAAGCTCCTACAATGAGCAGTTCTTC. Translated, it gives CASSQAASGISSYNEQFF.

The genes are TRBV19 and TRBJ1-6; D may be TRBD1 (5 bases). Germline V gene lookup returns CDR1 LNHDA and CDR2 SQIVND (reference sequence). This CDR3 is 15 amino acids long. Trimming removed 3 bases at V and 5 bases at J, with 11 bases between. This chain's CDR3 is CASSIQGGNNSPLHF. CDR3 nucleotide sequence: TGTGCCAGTAGTATCCAGGGCGGGAATAATTCACCCCTCCACTTT. Using reference TRBV19 and TRBJ1-6 for the parts outside the CDR3, the full variable domain is DGGITQSPKYLFRKEGQNVTLSCEQNLNHDAMYWYRQDPGQGLRLIYYSQIVNDFQKGDIAEGYSVSREKKESFPLTVTSAQKNPTAFYLCASSIQGGNNSPLHFGNGTRLTVT.

The chain recombines TRBV7-8 with TRBJ1-6, with 7 bases identical to TRBD1. Germline V CDR1 and CDR2: SGHVS, FQNEAQ. The CDR3 totals 17 residues. V shed 5 bases, J shed 9 bases, and the junction held 16 bases outside the gene matches. CDR3 in amino acids: CASSPRRQVRDSSPLHF. CDR3 nucleotide sequence: TGTGCCAGCAGCCCCCGAAGACAGGTCAGGGACAGTTCACCCCTCCACTTT. Drawing the rest from reference TRBV7-8 and TRBJ1-6, the complete variable domain is GAGVSQSPRYKVAKRGQDVALRCDPISGHVSLFWYQQALGQGPEFLTYFQNEAQLDKSGLPSDRFFAERPEGSVSTLKIQRTQQEDSAVYLCASSPRRQVRDSSPLHFGNGTRLTVT.

J is TRBJ2-5 and V is TRBV9; D is undetermined. The CDR3 runs 16 residues. The ends were cut back, 0 bases at V and 3 bases at J, with 15 bases in the middle. Germline V gives CDR1 SGDLS, CDR2 YYNGEE. The CDR3: CASSVDGGPTEETQYF. The DNA of the CDR3 is TGTGCCAGCAGCGTAGATGGCGGTCCAACAGAAGAGACCCAGTACTTC.

CDR3: CATSQGLAGNTIYF. The CDR3 coding sequence is TGTGCCACCAGTCAGGGGCTGGCTGGAAACACCATATATTTT. The J gene is TRBJ1-3, the V gene TRBV19; tentative D call: TRBD1 (6 bases). Germline CDR1 LNHDA, CDR2 SQIVND (reference sequence). The CDR3 has 14 residues. V was cut by 10 bases and J by 2 bases, with 15 bases left in between.

In nucleotides, the CDR3 is TGTGCCAGTAGTTGGGGCTACGAGCAGTACTTC. This encodes CASSWGYEQYF. The rearrangement links TRBV19 to TRBJ2-7; D not resolved. Germline V gene lookup returns CDR1 LNHDA and CDR2 SQIVND (reference sequence). V lost 5 bases to trimming and J lost 3 bases, with 5 bases between them. There are 11 residues in the CDR3. Supplemented by reference TRBV19 and TRBJ2-7, the full variable domain reads DGGITQSPKYLFRKEGQNVTLSCEQNLNHDAMYWYRQDPGQGLRLIYYSQIVNDFQKGDIAEGYSVSREKKESFPLTVTSAQKNPTAFYLCASSWGYEQYFGPGTRLTVT.

The rearrangement links TRBV10-3 to TRBJ2-7; D is unclear. In germline, CDR1 is ENHRY, CDR2 SYGVKD. Trimming left V 11 bases short and J 9 bases short, with 23 bases between. The CDR3 runs 13 residues. The CDR3 loop is CAVLANEYGRQYF. The CDR3 DNA reads TGTGCCGTATTAGCTAATGAATACGGGCGGCAGTACTTC.

This CDR3 reads CASSLMAGQGSHEQYF. The CDR3 DNA follows: TGTGCCAGCAGTTTAATGGCCGGACAGGGGTCGCACGAGCAGTACTTC. The chain uses TRBV28 and TRBJ2-7; 9 nucleotides line up with TRBD1. V lost 2 bases to trimming and J lost 5 bases; unmatched junction nucleotides: 10. Germline lookup yields CDR1 MDHEN and CDR2 SYDVKM. CDR3 length: 16 residues.

The V and J genes are TRBV5-1 and TRBJ2-6, with D tentatively TRBD1 or TRBD2 (5 bases each). The CDR3 covers 17 residues. The germline V gene encodes CDR1 SGHRS and CDR2 YFSETQ. The V end lost 4 bases, the J end lost 3 bases, and 17 bases lay between the germline ends. The CDR3 loop is CASSDRGRRLGANVLTF. CDR3 nucleotide sequence: TGCGCCAGCAGCGACCGGGGCCGGAGGCTTGGGGCCAACGTCCTGACTTTC.

This chain connects TRBV25-1 to TRBJ1-2; unclear D gene. This CDR3 has 14 amino acids. The germline V gene encodes CDR1 MGHDK and CDR2 SYGVNS. V lost 2 bases and J 8 bases, leaving 15 bases between the germline ends. CDR3 residues: CASSEELTDRGYTF. In DNA form, the CDR3 reads TGTGCCAGCAGTGAAGAGTTGACCGATAGAGGCTACACCTTC.

The gene calls are TRBV11-2 and TRBJ2-3; 9 bases are shared with TRBD2. The germline CDR1 and CDR2 sequences are SGHAT and FQNNGV. The length of the CDR3 is 13 residues. The J segment lost 8 bases and the V segment lost 3 bases, leaving 3 bases of the junction unmatched. In nucleotides, the CDR3 is TGTGCCAGCAGCTTGGTGACTAGCGGTACGCAGTATTTT. Translation gives CASSLVTSGTQYF. Supplemented by reference TRBV11-2 and TRBJ2-3, the full variable domain reads EAGVAQSPRYKIIEKRQSVAFWCNPISGHATLYWYQQILGQGPKLLIQFQNNGVVDDSQLPKDRFSAERLKGVDSTLKIQPAKLEDSAVYLCASSLVTSGTQYFGPGTRLTVL.